The rows below give T cell receptor beta chains drawn from one sample of a study of post-analysis software for immune sequencing data. Using its own MiXCR run on the PCR reads, TCRdb lists one record per CDR3 protein. The sample consists of about 500,000 distinct CDR3 sequences, roughly 45% of them appearing once. The sequenced sample was blood. The receptors were sampled from a girl under 18 with multiple sclerosis. The CDR3 runs from the conserved cysteine through the conserved F or W. The D gene is left open where the match is weak. Clone size appears in some rows only: once, few, many, or a class for an expanded clone.

TRBD1 | . | TRBJ2-1 | TRBV18 | CASSPWTGGNYNELFF | TGTGCCAGCTCACCATGGACAGGGGGTAACTACAATGAGCTGTTCTTC
. | many | TRBJ1-2 | TRBV28 | CASSSGGDGYTF | TGTGCCAGCAGCTCGGGGGGGGATGGCTACACCTTC
. | . | TRBJ2-4 | TRBV5-1 | CASTSGTKNIQYF | TGCGCCAGCACTTCAGGCACCAAAAACATTCAGTACTTC
TRBD2 | . | TRBJ2-1 | TRBV20-1 | CSAIRGSYNEQFF | TGCAGTGCCATTCGCGGGAGCTACAATGAGCAGTTCTTC
. | few | TRBJ1-1 | TRBV5-1 | CASSLGGEQGPAFF | TGCGCCAGCAGCTTGGGGGGGGAACAGGGTCCGGCTTTCTTT
. | . | TRBJ1-1 | TRBV27 | CASSVSGGNTEAFF | TGTGCCAGCAGTGTCTCCGGGGGGAACACTGAAGCTTTCTTT
. | . | TRBJ1-2 | TRBV3-1 | CASSQAGQNYGYTF | TGTGCCAGCAGCCAAGCCGGACAGAACTATGGCTACACCTTC
TRBD1 | . | TRBJ2-5 | TRBV7-2 | CASSLIIGQGAQETQYF | TGTGCCAGCAGCTTAATCATAGGACAGGGGGCCCAAGAGACCCAGTACTTC
. | . | TRBJ2-1 | TRBV3-1 | CASGQDPGLTYNEQFF | TGTGCCAGCGGCCAAGATCCGGGACTTACCTACAATGAGCAGTTCTTC
. | . | TRBJ2-7 | TRBV5-1 | CASSSDYWPYEQYF | TGCGCCAGCAGCTCGGACTATTGGCCCTACGAGCAGTACTTC
. | once | TRBJ1-2 | TRBV29-1 | CSVEVQGPLGYTF | TGCAGCGTTGAAGTCCAGGGCCCACTCGGCTACACCTTC
. | few | TRBJ1-2 | TRBV12-3/TRBV12-4 | CASSRTGGYTF | TGTGCCAGCAGCCGGACTGGTGGCTACACCTTC
TRBD1 | few | TRBJ1-5 | TRBV20-1 | CSARPLGTGNQPQHF | TGCAGTGCTAGACCCCTAGGGACAGGGAATCAGCCCCAGCATTTT
. | . | TRBJ2-7 | TRBV15 | CATSRDTGRVHEQYF | TGTGCCACCAGCAGAGATACAGGCAGGGTCCACGAGCAGTACTTC
TRBD1 | . | TRBJ2-1 | TRBV4-2 | CASTFGQGRTGEQFF | TGTGCCAGCACTTTCGGACAGGGAAGAACGGGTGAGCAGTTCTTC
TRBD2 | few | TRBJ2-3 | TRBV20-1 | CSARLAGIPDTQYF | TGCAGTGCTCGACTAGCGGGAATCCCAGATACGCAGTATTTT
. | few | TRBJ1-3 | TRBV5-1 | CASSPSPARAGNTIYF | TGCGCCAGCAGCCCCTCCCCCGCCAGGGCTGGAAACACCATATATTTT
. | . | TRBJ2-5 | TRBV3-1 | CASSQTQETQYF | TGTGCCAGCAGTCAGACCCAAGAGACCCAGTACTTC
TRBD2 | . | TRBJ2-3 | TRBV6-5 | CASRPSGDTDTQYF | TGTGCCAGCAGGCCTAGCGGAGACACAGATACGCAGTATTTT
TRBD2 | few | TRBJ2-1 | TRBV5-1 | CASSSAGADNEQFF | TGCGCCAGCAGCTCAGCGGGAGCTGACAATGAGCAGTTCTTC
. | many | TRBJ1-2 | TRBV7-2 | CASSLRSVKNYGYTF | TGTGCCAGCAGCTTAAGGTCCGTCAAAAACTATGGCTACACCTTC
TRBD1 | once | TRBJ1-1 | TRBV5-6 | CASRNRGPNTEAFF | TGTGCCAGCAGGAACAGGGGCCCGAACACTGAAGCTTTCTTT
. | . | TRBJ1-5 | TRBV20-1 | CSARVQGNQPQHF | TGCAGTGCTAGAGTGCAGGGGAATCAGCCCCAGCATTTT
TRBD1 | . | TRBJ1-2 | TRBV15 | CATSRGQGIASNYGYTF | TGTGCCACCAGCAGAGGACAGGGAATTGCGTCTAACTATGGCTACACCTTC
TRBD1 | . | TRBJ2-7 | TRBV12-3/TRBV12-4 | CASSSTRTGVEQYF | TGTGCCAGCAGTTCTACCAGGACAGGGGTCGAGCAGTACTTC
. | . | TRBJ1-5 | TRBV6-1 | CASSGDIPNQPQHF | TGTGCCAGCAGCGGGGACATCCCCAATCAGCCCCAGCATTTT
TRBD2 | . | TRBJ2-1 | TRBV4-1 | CASSQVGLAGYYNEQFF | TGCGCCAGCAGCCAAGTAGGGCTAGCGGGATACTACAATGAGCAGTTCTTC
. | few | TRBJ1-2 | TRBV20-1 | CSAFTGSHSRGYTF | TGCAGTGCTTTCACGGGGTCCCATTCACGGGGCTACACCTTC
TRBD1 | . | TRBJ1-1 | TRBV6-1 | CASSEWTDRGTEAFF | TGTGCCAGCAGTGAATGGACGGACAGGGGAACTGAAGCTTTCTTT
TRBD2 | few | TRBJ2-1 | TRBV7-9 | CASQLAGTNNEQFF | TGTGCCAGCCAGCTAGCGGGGACTAACAATGAGCAGTTCTTC
TRBD1 | . | TRBJ2-7 | TRBV28 | CASSQYMTGPEQYF | TGTGCCAGCAGCCAATATATGACAGGGCCCGAGCAGTACTTC
TRBD2 | . | TRBJ2-2 | TRBV7-2 | CASSRTSGRAESGELFF | TGTGCCAGCAGCAGGACTAGCGGGAGGGCGGAATCCGGGGAGCTGTTTTTT
TRBD2 | few | TRBJ2-7 | TRBV5-1 | CASSLVTTGGETQYF | TGCGCCAGCAGCTTGGTTACCACTGGGGGGGAAACCCAGTACTTC
. | . | TRBJ1-6 | TRBV11-2 | CASSFPASPLHF | TGTGCCAGCAGCTTTCCGGCTTCACCCCTCCACTTT
. | . | TRBJ1-1 | TRBV7-9 | CASSLEFRTEAFF | TGTGCCAGCAGCTTAGAATTTCGGACTGAAGCTTTCTTT
. | few | TRBJ2-5 | TRBV2 | CASSGLGGRGETQYF | TGTGCCAGCAGTGGACTAGGGGGACGTGGAGAGACCCAGTACTTC
. | few | TRBJ1-5 | TRBV20-1 | CSARVDSNQPQHF | TGCAGTGCTAGAGTGGACAGCAATCAGCCCCAGCATTTT
. | . | TRBJ1-2 | TRBV14 | CASSQRDAAISYGYTF | TGTGCCAGCAGCCAACGGGACGCGGCAATCTCCTATGGCTACACCTTC
TRBD2 | . | TRBJ2-3 | TRBV24-1 | CATSGQLASDTQYF | TGTGCCACCAGTGGTCAACTAGCGTCGGATACGCAGTATTTT
TRBD2 | . | TRBJ2-1 | TRBV9 | CASSAGPLAGYPSSYNEQFF | TGTGCCAGCAGCGCAGGTCCACTAGCGGGGTACCCTAGCTCCTACAATGAGCAGTTCTTC